These 19 T cell receptor beta chains were sequenced from one sample in a study of tumor-infiltrating lymphocytes in primary liver carcinoma. Germline DNA was also extracted, while the blood RNA originated from unsorted whole blood. Making TCR beta cDNA involved approximately 0.5 ug total RNA and a constant-region primer. For TCR beta, libraries were produced by three nested multiplex PCR rounds using slightly modified ARM-PCR. Investigators reported that the first two PCR rounds, at 9 to 11 cycles each, used TRBV1-TRBV30 forward primers with a C-beta reverse primer. TCRdb itself ran the multiplex PCR reads through MiXCR, one entry per CDR3 protein. The sample records 200,000 or so distinct CDR3 sequences, around 60% being singletons. Material: peripheral blood. Receptors originate from a woman in her sixties with primary liver carcinoma and hepatitis B virus infection.

This clonotype was recorded a few times. The chain combines TRBV28 with TRBJ1-6; unclear D gene. Trimming took off 8 bases at V and 2 bases at J, with 10 bases between the two ends. From germline, CDR1 is MDHEN and CDR2 SYDVKM. The CDR3 extends over 14 amino acids. The CDR3: CASARPAYNSPLHF. The CDR3 DNA sequence: TGTGCCAGCGCCAGGCCAGCCTATAATTCACCCCTCCACTTT. The full variable domain, its missing parts supplied by reference TRBV28 and TRBJ1-6, is DVKVTQSSRYLVKRTGEKVFLECVQDMDHENMFWYRQDPGLGLRLIYFSYDVKMKEKGDIPEGYSVSREKKERFSLILESASTNQTSMYLCASARPAYNSPLHFGNGTRLTVT.

Remarks on this clonotype: This may arise from a read error, as a much more abundant clone is one base away. The CDR3 reads CTSSTGTVNTEAFF. The CDR3 nucleotides are TGTACCAGCAGCACCGGGACGGTGAACACTGAAGCTTTCTTT. The J gene is TRBJ1-1, the V gene TRBV12-3 or TRBV12-4; a possible D gene is TRBD1 (5 bases). This CDR3 region has 14 residues.

Comment on this clonotype: The germline gene is not matched at one end of the junction; a read error may be the cause. V gene TRBV12-3 or TRBV12-4 combines with J gene TRBJ1-1, with 7 bases that match TRBD1. The CDR3 sequence is 14 residues long. CDR3 sequence reads: CASSVQTGRAEPFF. In nucleotides, the CDR3 is TGTGCCAGCAGTGTACAGACAGGGCGCGCTGAACCTTTCTTT.

On this clonotype itself: This may stem from a read error, because a much larger clone lies one nucleotide away. The J gene is TRBJ2-1, the V gene TRBV11-1; 7 bases agree with TRBD1. Germline loops: CDR1 SGHAT, CDR2 FQDESV (reference sequence). The CDR3 has 14 amino acids. The CDR3 coding sequence is TGTGCCGGCAGCTTAGTGACAGGGATCCATGAGCAGTTCTTC. Its translation: CAGSLVTGIHEQFF. The full variable domain, with the rest looked up from reference TRBV11-1 and TRBJ2-1, is EAEVAQSPRYKITEKSQAVAFWCDPISGHATLYWYRQILGQGPELLVQFQDESVVDDSQLPKDRFSAERLKGVDSTLKIQPAELGDSAMYLCAGSLVTGIHEQFFGPGTRLTVL.

This clonotype was recorded a few times. This may arise from a read error, as a much more abundant clone is one base away. The chain employs TRBV6-5 and TRBJ2-2; TRBD2 might be the D (6 bases). The V gene's germline CDR1 is MNHEY and CDR2 SVGAGI. Trimming took 7 bases from V and 7 from J, leaving 25 bases between them. The CDR3 totals 17 residues. The CDR3 loop is CASTYSRRAFHSGELFF. CDR3 DNA: TGTGCCAGCACTTATAGCAGGAGGGCCTTCCACAGCGGGGAGCTGTTTTTT.

In its sample, this clonotype was seen a few times. This may be a read error, as it is one base from a much larger clone. The CDR3 is CASSIWGLGTGGLFF. In DNA, the CDR3 is TGTGCCAGCAGTATTTGGGGTTTGGGCACCGGGGGGCTGTTTTTT. The rearrangement joins TRBV12-3 or TRBV12-4 to TRBJ2-2; D is perhaps TRBD2 (6 bases). The CDR3 length is 15 residues.

This clonotype appeared many times. The chain links TRBV6-1 to TRBJ2-7; weak D call: TRBD1 (5 bases). This CDR3 spans 13 amino acids. The germline CDR1 and CDR2 sequences are MNHNS and SASEGT. V was shortened by 6 bases and J by 0 bases, with 9 bases between the two germline ends. CDR3 protein: CASRAGFSYEQYF. DNA of the CDR3: TGTGCCAGCAGGGCAGGGTTCTCCTACGAGCAGTACTTC.

To note about this clonotype: One junction end does not reproduce the germline sequence, and a read error may be involved. The chain carries TRBV6-1 and TRBJ2-5, with 8 positions matching TRBD1. CDR1 is MNHNS, CDR2 SASEGT, per germline. The CDR3 covers 14 residues. The CDR3 sequence is CANSERGQAGTQYF. The CDR3 DNA reads as TGTGCCAACAGTGAAAGGGGACAGGCGGGGACCCAGTACTTC.

A word on this clonotype: Possible read error: a much larger clone is one base away. The CDR3 reads CASSRRDSVHNEQFF. Here the CDR3 DNA reads TGTGCCAGCAGTCGACGGGACAGTGTCCACAATGAGCAGTTCTTC. V and J are TRBV14 and TRBJ2-1, with 7 bases matching TRBD1. V lost 6 bases to trimming and J lost 5 bases; unmatched junction nucleotides: 10. Germline loops: CDR1 SGHDN, CDR2 FVKESK. The CDR3 totals 15 residues.

This clonotype was counted at least ten times. The V gene is TRBV5-4, the J gene TRBJ1-4; maybe TRBD1 (5 bases). The length of the CDR3 is 15 residues. With 1 base removed from V and 7 bases from J, the gap between germline ends came to 14 bases. Germline-derived CDR1 and CDR2 are SGHNT and YYREEE (reference sequence). This chain's CDR3 is CASSLQVQGGEKLFF. The CDR3 coding sequence is TGTGCCAGCAGCTTGCAGGTCCAGGGTGGTGAAAAACTGTTTTTT.

The chain links TRBV7-9 to TRBJ2-6; 9 bases align to TRBD1. CDR3 size: 18 residues. Germline V gene data show CDR1 as SEHNR and CDR2 as FQNEAQ (reference sequence). The V gene end was trimmed by 0 bases and the J gene end by 1 base; junction bases not matched to a gene: 4. The CDR3, as DNA: TGTGCCAGCAGCTTAGCGCGTGGACAGGGGTCTGGGGCCAACGTCCTGACTTTC. The encoded protein is CASSLARGQGSGANVLTF. The entire variable domain, with the rest obtained from reference TRBV7-9 and TRBJ2-6, is as follows: DTGVSQNPRHKITKRGQNVTFRCDPISEHNRLYWYRQTLGQGPEFLTYFQNEAQLEKSRLLSDRFSAERPKGSFSTLEIQRTEQGDSAMYLCASSLARGQGSGANVLTFGAGSRLTVL.

Concerning this clonotype itself: This may stem from a read error, because a much larger clone lies one nucleotide away. It is likely a read error, because the conserved phenylalanine at the end of the CDR3 is missing. This rearrangement joins TRBV5-6 to TRBJ2-1, with 11 bases that match TRBD1. The CDR3 is 15 residues long. Losses at the gene ends were 3 bases for V and 3 bases for J; bases not matched to a gene: 2. CDR1 SGHDT and CDR2 YYEEEE come from the germline V gene. The CDR3 loop reads CASSWDRGFYNEQFL. In nucleotides, the CDR3 is TGTGCCAGCAGCTGGGACAGGGGGTTCTACAATGAGCAGTTCCTC.

Turning to this clonotype: The junction departs from germline at one end; a sequencing error may be responsible. The chain carries TRBV29-1 and TRBJ2-3; 9 bases fit TRBD2. Germline loops: CDR1 SQVTM, CDR2 ANQGSEA. The CDR3 is made up of 13 amino acids. The CDR3 sequence is CSATSGLGDAQYF. CDR3 DNA sequence: TGCAGCGCCACTAGCGGGTTGGGGGATGCGCAGTATTTC.

Of note for this clonotype: Lacking the conserved final phenylalanine or tryptophan, this CDR3 likely reflects a read error. The chain employs TRBV12-3 or TRBV12-4 and TRBJ1-5; 7 nucleotides align to TRBD1. Losses at the gene ends were 1 base for V and 7 bases for J; bases not matched to a gene: 4. The CDR3 sequence is 14 residues long. The CDR3 region is CASSLGQGDQPQHS. In DNA, the CDR3 is TGTGCCAGCAGTTTAGGGCAGGGGGACCAGCCCCAGCATTCT.

Worth noting for this clonotype: A read error may explain this, as a much larger clone is one base away. The rearrangement links TRBV29-1 to TRBJ1-5, with TRBD1 as a possible D gene (6 bases). The CDR3 spans 13 residues. The germline V and J ends were trimmed by 5 bases and 3 bases, with 11 bases remaining between them. Germline V lookup: CDR1 SQVTM, CDR2 ANQGSEA. The CDR3 coding sequence is TGCAGCGTTATCGGACAGATCAATCAGCCCCAGCATTTT. It specifies CSVIGQINQPQHF.

Points on this clonotype: The germline gene is not matched at one end of the junction; a read error may be the cause. J is TRBJ2-1 and V is TRBV11-2; D is unclear. The CDR3 consists of 12 residues. Germline V gives CDR1 SGHAT, CDR2 FQNNGV. The CDR3 DNA is TGTGCCAGCAGCTCAGGTAAAAATGAGAAGTTCTTC. It translates to CASSSGKNEKFF.

This clonotype was observed a few times. The chain carries TRBV5-1 and TRBJ2-1; D gene uncertain. V was trimmed by 4 bases and J by 4 bases, leaving 15 bases between them. CDR3 length: 15 amino acids. Germline assignment: CDR1 SGHRS and CDR2 YFSETQ. The CDR3 here is CASSNTQDLYNEQFF. CDR3 nucleotides: TGCGCCAGCAGCAACACCCAAGATTTGTACAATGAGCAGTTCTTC.

For this clonotype: A much more abundant neighbour one base away suggests this may be a read error. The rearrangement uses TRBV4-2 and TRBJ1-2; a weak D match, TRBD1 (5 bases). CDR1 is LGHNA, CDR2 YNFKEQ, per germline. Trimming removed 4 bases at V and 6 bases at J, with 15 bases between. This CDR3 has 14 amino acids. The CDR3 coding sequence is TGTGCCAGCAGCCGACCGGGCAGGGACGATGGCTACACCTTC. This translates into CASSRPGRDDGYTF.

This clonotype was counted between two and nine times. This chain links TRBV7-9 with TRBJ1-5; D possibly corresponds to TRBD1 (5 bases). Germline assignment: CDR1 SEHNR and CDR2 FQNEAQ (reference sequence). This CDR3 is 16 amino acids long. Trimming removed 0 bases at V and 4 bases at J, with 13 bases between. In DNA form, the CDR3 reads TGTGCCAGCAGCTTAGCGCAGGGAGCGGGAAATCAGCCCCAGCATTTT. Translation: CASSLAQGAGNQPQHF.